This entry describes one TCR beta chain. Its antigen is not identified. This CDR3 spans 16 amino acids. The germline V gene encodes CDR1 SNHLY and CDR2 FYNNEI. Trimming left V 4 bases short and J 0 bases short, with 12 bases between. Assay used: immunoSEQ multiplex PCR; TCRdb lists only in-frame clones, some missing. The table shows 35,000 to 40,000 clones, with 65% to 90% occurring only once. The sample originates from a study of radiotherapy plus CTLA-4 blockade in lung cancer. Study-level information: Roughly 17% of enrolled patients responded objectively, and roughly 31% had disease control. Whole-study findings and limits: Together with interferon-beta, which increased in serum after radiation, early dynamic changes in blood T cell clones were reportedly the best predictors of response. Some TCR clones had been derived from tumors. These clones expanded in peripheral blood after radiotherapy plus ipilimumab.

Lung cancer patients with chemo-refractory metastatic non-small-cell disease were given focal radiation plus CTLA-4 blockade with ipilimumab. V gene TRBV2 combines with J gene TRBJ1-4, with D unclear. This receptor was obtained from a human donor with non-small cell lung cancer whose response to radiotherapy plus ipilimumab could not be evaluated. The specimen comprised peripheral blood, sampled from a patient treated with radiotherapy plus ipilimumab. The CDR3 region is CASSVTRSATNEKLFF. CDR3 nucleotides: TGTGCCAGCAGTGTAACCAGAAGTGCAACTAATGAAAAACTGTTTTTT.